The present TCR beta chain was sequenced within a study of cytomegalovirus exposure and HLA in healthy donors. Study information: Assignment to the Caucasian-associated ancestry cluster applied to 75% to 85% of the approximately 380 genotyped donors. The study, taken as a whole, reports: Cytomegalovirus association was listed for roughly 160 TCR beta chains. An analysis done earlier found most TCR beta V segments productive about 87% or about 30% of the time.

The V end was cut by 5 bases, the J end by 6 bases, with 9 bases between. Germline V gene data show CDR1 as SGHVS and CDR2 as FNYEAQ. There are 12 residues in the CDR3. In the PCR, 60 Vbeta and 13 Jbeta primers were used. The repertoire was sequenced with immunoSEQ multiplex PCR; TCRdb's copy has only in-frame clones and lacks some. This table holds approximately 160,000 clones, around 68% found once. This clone showed up just once. Its antigen is currently unknown. Sample: PBMCs. The J gene is TRBJ2-3, the V gene TRBV7-6, with D tentatively TRBD2 (6 bases). This sequence was found in a man in his fifties or sixties in good health and CMV-seronegative. The CDR3 protein is CASSLLADTQYF. In DNA form, the CDR3 reads TGTGCCAGCAGCCTCCTAGCGGATACGCAGTATTTT. Looking up the rest from reference TRBV7-6 and TRBJ2-3 gives the full variable domain: GAGVSQSPRYKVTKRGQDVALRCDPISGHVSLYWYRQALGQGPEFLTYFNYEAQQDKSGLPNDRFSAERPEGSISTLTIQRTEQRDSAMYRCASSLLADTQYFGPGTRLTVL.